The 29 T cell receptor beta chains reported below all come from one sample, sequenced in a study of spatial heterogeneity in lung cancer. The time point is: blood at routine non-recurrence follow-up after resection. MiXCR, applied by TCRdb to the 5' RACE reads, yields one record per CDR3 protein. The data hold 42,000 or so distinct CDR3 sequences, with over 9.5% observed a single time. The specimen was PBMCs, collected at follow-up. Receptor source: a female donor with early-stage non-small cell lung cancer.

The chain has TRBV12-3 or TRBV12-4 and TRBJ2-2; D uncertain. This CDR3 contains 13 residues. V was clipped by 3 bases and J by 4 bases, with 6 bases between them. The CDR3 sequence is CASSFVVTGELFF. CDR3 coding DNA: TGTGCCAGCAGTTTTGTGGTCACCGGGGAGCTGTTTTTT.

The sample holds many counts of this clonotype. The chain couples TRBV5-4 to TRBJ1-2; TRBD1 aligns across 7 bases. Germline CDR1 and CDR2: SGHNT and YYREEE (reference sequence). After removal of 2 bases from V and 4 bases from J, the junction contained 8 bases not matched to a gene. This CDR3 is 15 amino acids long. CDR3 loop: CASSLLEGAVYGYTF. The CDR3 nucleotides read TGTGCCAGCAGCTTACTCGAGGGGGCCGTCTATGGCTACACCTTC.

This clonotype was recorded at least ten times. The V gene is TRBV5-1, the J gene TRBJ1-1, with D tentatively TRBD1 (5 bases). The CDR3 covers 14 residues. Between the trimmed V and J ends, which lost 1 base and 4 bases, there was a span of 11 bases. In germline, CDR1 is SGHRS, CDR2 YFSETQ. In DNA, the CDR3 is TGCGCCAGCAGCTTGTCCGCAGGGAGCACTGAAGCTTTCTTT. Protein product: CASSLSAGSTEAFF.

The chain employs TRBV7-6 and TRBJ2-6, with 8 bases that match TRBD2. V shed 2 bases, J shed 0 bases, and the junction held 18 bases outside the gene matches. Germline CDR1 reads SGHVS; CDR2 reads FNYEAQ. The CDR3 totals 22 residues. The CDR3, as DNA: TGTGCCAGCAGCTTACAACCTTACCCCACTAGCGGCCTCTCCTCTGGGGCCAACGTCCTGACTTTC. Its protein product is CASSLQPYPTSGLSSGANVLTF.

There are a few counts of this clonotype. The rearrangement uses TRBV6-2 or TRBV6-3 and TRBJ2-6; D perhaps matches TRBD1 (7 bases). Between the trimmed V and J ends, which lost 4 bases and 4 bases, there was a span of 26 bases. The CDR3 loop spans 20 amino acids. Germline CDR1 is MNHEY and CDR2 is SVGEGT. CDR3: CASSFEAGGGRLSGANVLTF. The CDR3 DNA sequence: TGTGCCAGCAGTTTCGAGGCAGGAGGGGGCAGACTCTCAGGGGCCAACGTCCTGACTTTC.

Ten or more counts support this clonotype. The genes are TRBV28 and TRBJ2-3; the match to TRBD1 covers 9 bases. Losses at the gene ends were 3 bases for V and 5 bases for J; bases not matched to a gene: 12. Looked up from germline, CDR1 is MDHEN and CDR2 is SYDVKM. There are 17 residues in the CDR3. The CDR3 sequence is CASSFPTTGTGRDTQYF. The CDR3 DNA reads as TGTGCCAGCAGTTTTCCAACTACCGGGACAGGGAGAGATACGCAGTATTTT.

This clonotype has a handful of counts. The chain couples TRBV2 to TRBJ2-1; 11 bases match TRBD2. The CDR3 sequence is 15 residues long. Trimming took 5 bases from V and 7 from J; bases not matched to a gene: 7. CDR1 is SNHLY and CDR2 is FYNNEI in the germline V gene. The CDR3 here is CASSTLAGAPNEQFF. The CDR3 nucleotides are TGTGCCAGCAGTACACTAGCGGGGGCTCCTAATGAGCAGTTCTTC. Full variable domain (rest looked up from reference TRBV2 and TRBJ2-1): EPEVTQTPSHQVTQMGQEVILRCVPISNHLYFYWYRQILGQKVEFLVSFYNNEISEKSEIFDDQFSVERPDGSNFTLKIRSTKLEDSAMYFCASSTLAGAPNEQFFGPGTRLTVL.

The chain couples TRBV11-2 to TRBJ1-4; D ambiguous. The CDR3 is made up of 15 amino acids. Trimming removed 5 bases at V and 0 bases at J, with 10 bases between. Germline lookup yields CDR1 SGHAT and CDR2 FQNNGV. The CDR3 nucleotides are TGTGCCAGCAGCGCGACCGGAACAACTAATGAAAAACTGTTTTTT. It yields the protein CASSATGTTNEKLFF.

In this sample, this clonotype turned up many times. The gene calls are TRBV11-2 and TRBJ1-2; 8 bases match TRBD1. There are 13 residues in the CDR3. Germline values: CDR1 SGHAT, CDR2 FQNNGV. The V and J ends lost 5 bases and 8 bases, in that order; junction bases with no gene match: 7. CDR3 sequence reads: CASSQGQGWGYTF. CDR3 bases: TGTGCCAGCAGCCAAGGACAGGGCTGGGGCTACACCTTC.

The chain combines TRBV28 with TRBJ2-7; no reliable D call. The CDR3 covers 15 residues. V was clipped by 4 bases and J by 3 bases, with 16 bases between them. Germline lookup yields CDR1 MDHEN and CDR2 SYDVKM. CDR3 in amino acids: CASSSSKGEHYEQYF. The CDR3 DNA sequence: TGTGCCAGCAGTTCATCGAAGGGCGAACACTACGAGCAGTACTTC.

The chain links TRBV30 to TRBJ1-4, with TRBD1 as a possible D gene (5 bases). Germline loops: CDR1 GTSNPN, CDR2 SVGIG (reference sequence). V was trimmed by 2 bases and J by 16 bases, leaving 20 bases between them. The CDR3 covers 13 residues. DNA for the CDR3: TGTGCCTGGAGTTGGAAAGGGGACGCCCAAAGGTTTTTT. Residues: CAWSWKGDAQRFF.

This clonotype was counted a few times. The CDR3 DNA follows: TGCAGTGCTAGAGATCAGACTCGGAAACTAGCAGGCGGGGAGCTGTTTTTT. Protein sequence: CSARDQTRKLAGGELFF. V and J are TRBV20-1 and TRBJ2-2; possibly TRBD2 for D (6 bases). Trimming stripped 0 bases from V and 7 bases from J, with 21 bases between. This CDR3 has 17 residues. Germline CDR1 reads DFQATT; CDR2 reads SNEGSKA (reference sequence).

This clonotype has only a few counts. The chain employs TRBV9 and TRBJ2-3; D uncertain. In germline, CDR1 is SGDLS, CDR2 YYNGEE. The CDR3 totals 15 residues. V was shortened by 3 bases and J by 0 bases, with 11 bases between the two germline ends. For the CDR3, the DNA is TGTGCCAGCAGCGAAGAGATCCCTAGCACAGATACGCAGTATTTT. Translation gives CASSEEIPSTDTQYF.

The gene calls are TRBV2 and TRBJ2-2; D gene uncertain. V lost 8 bases to trimming and J lost 1 base, with 5 bases between them. The CDR3 extends over 12 amino acids. The V gene's germline CDR1 is SNHLY and CDR2 FYNNEI. The chain's CDR3 is CASCLNTGELFF. Here the CDR3 DNA reads TGTGCCAGCTGTCTGAACACCGGGGAGCTGTTTTTT.

At least ten counts were recorded for this clonotype. The chain links TRBV7-9 to TRBJ1-3; TRBD1 matches 8 bases. Germline V gene sequence: CDR1 SEHNR, CDR2 FQNEAQ (reference sequence). The CDR3 extends over 14 amino acids. Unmatched junction bases numbered 4, after V lost 7 bases and J lost 2 bases. The CDR3 coding sequence is TGTGCCAGCACCACGACAGGGGCTGGAAACACCATATATTTT. It encodes CASTTTGAGNTIYF.

The V call is TRBV6-6, the J call TRBJ2-7; D call uncertain. Deletions cut 5 bases from V and 6 bases from J, with 17 bases between. The CDR3 has 14 residues. Germline V gene data show CDR1 as MNHNY and CDR2 as SVGAGI (reference sequence). The CDR3: CASSQTGVVSEQYF. The CDR3 nucleotides are TGTGCCAGCAGTCAGACCGGCGTGGTTAGCGAGCAGTACTTC.

This clonotype showed up just a few times. The V call is TRBV7-9, the J call TRBJ2-1, with unresolved D. The CDR3 runs to 14 residues. Per germline, CDR1 SEHNR and CDR2 FQNEAQ (reference sequence). Between the trimmed V and J ends, which lost 2 bases and 8 bases, there was a span of 13 bases. The CDR3 region has the DNA TGTGCCAGCAGCTTAAGTAGCCTGAACCATGAGCAGTTCTTC. Its translation is CASSLSSLNHEQFF.

This chain links TRBV5-1 with TRBJ1-5; D is possibly TRBD1 (6 bases). This CDR3 contains 14 residues. CDR1 SGHRS and CDR2 YFSETQ come from the germline V gene. V lost 4 bases to trimming and J lost 2 bases, with 10 bases between them. The DNA of the CDR3 is TGCGCCAGCAGCGACTCAGGGGGCAATCAGCCCCAGCATTTT. This encodes CASSDSGGNQPQHF.

At least ten counts were recorded for this clonotype. The chain recombines TRBV7-2 with TRBJ2-2; D not certain. CDR3 size: 12 residues. Trimming pared 5 bases from V and 6 bases from J, leaving 7 bases between. From germline, CDR1 is SGHTA and CDR2 FQGNSA. DNA of the CDR3: TGTGCCAGCAGCCCTCCTGCCGGGGAGCTGTTTTTT. Translated: CASSPPAGELFF.

This clonotype was counted a few times. The chain links TRBV7-9 to TRBJ2-7; a weak D match, TRBD2 (7 bases). V was shortened by 3 bases and J by 2 bases, with 17 bases between the two germline ends. Per germline, CDR1 SEHNR and CDR2 FQNEAQ (reference sequence). The CDR3 has 16 amino acids. CDR3 sequence (DNA): TGTGCCAGCAGCTTGGTACAGGGAGGGCCCCCCTACGAGCAGTACTTC. This sequence encodes CASSLVQGGPPYEQYF. Drawing the rest from reference TRBV7-9 and TRBJ2-7, the complete variable domain is DTGVSQNPRHKITKRGQNVTFRCDPISEHNRLYWYRQTLGQGPEFLTYFQNEAQLEKSRLLSDRFSAERPKGSFSTLEIQRTEQGDSAMYLCASSLVQGGPPYEQYFGPGTRLTVT.

The chain has TRBV6-2 or TRBV6-3 and TRBJ1-2, with 7 bases aligning to TRBD1. From germline, CDR1 is MNHEY and CDR2 SVGEGT. This CDR3 is 16 amino acids long. J gave up 2 bases and V 5 bases, and 11 bases lay outside the gene matches. CDR3 DNA: TGTGCCAGCAGTCCCCGTACGACAGGGTTAAACTATGGCTACACCTTC. This gives the protein CASSPRTTGLNYGYTF.

This clonotype was detected many times. The chain joins TRBV6-2 or TRBV6-3 to TRBJ1-2; D is undetermined. V lost 5 bases and J lost 2, with 9 bases in between. This CDR3 has 13 amino acids. The germline gives CDR1 MNHEY, CDR2 SVGEGT. CDR3 DNA: TGTGCCAGCAGTGCGGACGGAAACTATGGCTACACCTTC. This translates into CASSADGNYGYTF.

The J gene is TRBJ2-5, the V gene TRBV29-1; D gene uncertain. Trimming stripped 2 bases from V and 3 bases from J, with 1 base between. Germline assignment: CDR1 SQVTM and CDR2 ANQGSEA. This CDR3 is 10 amino acids long. The CDR3 loop is CSVEKETQYF. The CDR3 nucleotides are TGCAGCGTTGAAAAAGAGACCCAGTACTTC.

This clonotype was seen many times. CDR3 sequence reads: CASTGSTEAFF. The CDR3 DNA reads TGTGCCAGCACCGGGTCCACTGAAGCTTTCTTT. The chain joins TRBV6-6 to TRBJ1-1; D call uncertain. In germline, CDR1 is MNHNY, CDR2 SVGAGI (reference sequence). V was clipped by 7 bases and J by 4 bases, with 7 bases between them. The CDR3 runs 11 residues.

This clonotype appeared many times. This chain uses TRBV7-9 with TRBJ2-4; 8 bases map to TRBD1. The J segment lost 6 bases and the V segment lost 7 bases, leaving 5 bases of the junction unmatched. CDR3 length equals 13 residues. Germline lookup yields CDR1 SEHNR and CDR2 FQNEAQ (reference sequence). The DNA for the CDR3 is TGTGCCAGCACCGAGACAGGGGTAAACATTCAGTACTTC. Residues: CASTETGVNIQYF. The variable domain in full, with the rest retrieved from reference TRBV7-9 and TRBJ2-4, is DTGVSQNPRHKITKRGQNVTFRCDPISEHNRLYWYRQTLGQGPEFLTYFQNEAQLEKSRLLSDRFSAERPKGSFSTLEIQRTEQGDSAMYLCASTETGVNIQYFGAGTRLSVL.

This clonotype was found a few times. The chain couples TRBV2 to TRBJ2-3; a weak D match, TRBD1 (6 bases). This CDR3 spans 15 amino acids. Germline CDR1 and CDR2: SNHLY and FYNNEI. The germline V and J ends were trimmed by 7 bases and 0 bases, with 14 bases remaining between them. CDR3 sequence: CASIGRTVSTDTQYF. As DNA, the CDR3 is TGTGCCAGCATAGGCAGGACAGTAAGCACAGATACGCAGTATTTT.

This clonotype was detected many times. This chain links TRBV5-1 with TRBJ2-3; D possibly corresponds to TRBD2 (5 bases). V was shortened by 4 bases and J by 2 bases, with 11 bases between the two germline ends. CDR1 is SGHRS and CDR2 is YFSETQ in the germline V gene. The length of the CDR3 is 14 residues. The CDR3 DNA reads TGCGCCAGCAGCCCGGGGAGTTACACAGATACGCAGTATTTT. Protein product: CASSPGSYTDTQYF. The entire variable domain, with the rest obtained from reference TRBV5-1 and TRBJ2-3, is as follows: KAGVTQTPRYLIKTRGQQVTLSCSPISGHRSVSWYQQTPGQGLQFLFEYFSETQRNKGNFPGRFSGRQFSNSRSEMNVSTLELGDSALYLCASSPGSYTDTQYFGPGTRLTVL.

About this clonotype itself: Here the CDR3 omits its conserved ending phenylalanine or tryptophan, so a read error is the likely source. The chain uses TRBV30 and TRBJ1-1; 7 bases align to TRBD1. Unmatched junction bases numbered 3, after V lost 1 base and J lost 4 bases. The CDR3 covers 13 residues. The germline gives CDR1 GTSNPN, CDR2 SVGIG (reference sequence). The CDR3 nucleotides read TGTGCCTGGAGTGGACAGGGCGGCACTGAAGCTTTCTGT. Its translation is CAWSGQGGTEAFC.

The V gene is TRBV10-3, the J gene TRBJ2-2, with D perhaps matching TRBD1 or TRBD2 (5 bases each). CDR1 ENHRY and CDR2 SYGVKD come from the germline V gene. This CDR3 is built from 13 residues. The ends were cut back, 11 bases at V and 2 bases at J, with 12 bases in the middle. The CDR3 reads CARWGTNTGELFF. The CDR3 DNA reads as TGTGCCCGATGGGGGACCAACACCGGGGAGCTGTTTTTT.